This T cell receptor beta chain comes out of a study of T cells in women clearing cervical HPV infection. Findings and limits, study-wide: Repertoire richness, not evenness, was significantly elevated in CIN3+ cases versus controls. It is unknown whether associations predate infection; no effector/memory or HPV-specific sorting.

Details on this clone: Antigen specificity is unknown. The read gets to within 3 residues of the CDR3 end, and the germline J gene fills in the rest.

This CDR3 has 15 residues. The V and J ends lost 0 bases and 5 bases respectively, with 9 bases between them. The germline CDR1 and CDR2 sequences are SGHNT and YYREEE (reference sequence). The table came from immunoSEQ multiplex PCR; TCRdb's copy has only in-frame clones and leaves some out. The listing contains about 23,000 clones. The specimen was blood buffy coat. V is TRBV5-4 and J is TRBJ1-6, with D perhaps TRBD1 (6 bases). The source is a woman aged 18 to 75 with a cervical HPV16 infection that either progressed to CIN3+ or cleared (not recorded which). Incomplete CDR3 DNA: TGTGCCAGCAGCTTGGGGGACACCGATAATTCACCC. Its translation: CASSLGDTDNSP. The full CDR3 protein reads CASSLGDTDNSPLHF.